This entry concerns a single T cell receptor (beta chain). Antigen specificity is unknown. The CDR3 covers 13 residues. Per the germline V gene, CDR1 is ENHRY and CDR2 is SYGVKD. The V end lost 10 bases, the J end lost 4 bases, and 16 bases lay between the germline ends. The data originate from a study of CD8+ T cells in alopecia areata. Overall study context: Treated patients received oral tofacitinib, 5 to 10 mg twice daily.

Alopecia areata patients provided lesional scalp punch biopsies and peripheral blood. Study outcomes and limitations: Lesional tissue from the scalp (especially in alopecia totalis/universalis) showed higher clonality than normal scalp.

cDNA prepared by RNA extraction and subsequent reverse transcription served as the template for sequencing. Sequencing used immunoSEQ multiplex PCR; TCRdb keeps in-frame clones, though not all of them. The sample holds 150,000 to 200,000 clones, roughly 70% seen once. The J gene is TRBJ1-2, the V gene TRBV10-3; D is undetermined. The sequence came from a human donor with alopecia areata. The sequencing here drew on CD8+ T cells sorted from blood, taken at week 0. In DNA, the CDR3 is TGTGCCACCTCATCGGGAGCCCTCTATGGCTACACCTTC. Translation: CATSSGALYGYTF.